The clone carrying this T cell receptor beta chain came up once. The source of the sample is a study of shared clonotypes between healthy human individuals. Positive CCR7 selection of CD45RO-negative cells yielded the naive CD8 cells, and terminally differentiated effector memory CD45RA+ cells were excluded. The protocol was immunoSEQ multiplex PCR, while the TCRdb copy is restricted to in-frame clones and leaves out a portion. The sample has around 1.9 million clones; 85% to 95% are singletons. The trim removed 5 bases at V and 4 bases at J, leaving 10 bases unmatched. Germline values: CDR1 LNHDA, CDR2 SQIVND (reference sequence). This CDR3 region has 15 residues.

The sequencing input was naive CD8+ T cells from PBMCs. The chain recombines TRBV19 with TRBJ1-1; TRBD1 agrees at 7 bases. The origin of this receptor is a man aged 18 to 30 in good health. Some clones in this sample may be carry-over from other donors' samples. CDR3 sequence (DNA): TGTGCCAGTAGTCCTCGGACAGGCCGATTCACTGAAGCTTTCTTT. Translating it yields CASSPRTGRFTEAFF.